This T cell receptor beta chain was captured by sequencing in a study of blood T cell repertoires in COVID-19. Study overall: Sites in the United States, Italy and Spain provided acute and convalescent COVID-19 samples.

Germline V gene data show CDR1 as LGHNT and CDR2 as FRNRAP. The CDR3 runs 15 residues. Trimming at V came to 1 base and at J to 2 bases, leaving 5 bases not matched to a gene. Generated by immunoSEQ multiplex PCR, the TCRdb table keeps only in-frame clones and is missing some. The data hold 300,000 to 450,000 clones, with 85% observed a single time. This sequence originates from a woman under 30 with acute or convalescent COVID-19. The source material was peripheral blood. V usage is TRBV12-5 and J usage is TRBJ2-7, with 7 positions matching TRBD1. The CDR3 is CASGLEAGGTYEQYF. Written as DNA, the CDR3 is TGTGCTAGTGGTTTGGAGGCAGGGGGTACCTACGAGCAGTACTTC.